Listed here are 30 T cell receptor beta chains from one sample, sequenced in a study of OX40 agonist ivuxolimab in advanced cancers. Receptor amplification or capture employed the immunoSEQ multiplex PCR assay. TCRdb limited this immuneACCESS table to in-frame rearrangements with V and J called. A share of clones is missing; checked studies link under half to unresolved V genes, and the rest is unexplained. The sample profile shows 65,000 to 90,000 clones; roughly nine tenths of them were found once. The ten largest clones capture over 2% of the sample. The sample consisted of CD4+ or CD8+ T cells sorted from blood, taken in a trial of the OX40 agonist ivuxolimab. The origin of the receptors is an adult with an advanced solid tumor such as melanoma, head and neck, liver or kidney cancer.

V and J are TRBV27 and TRBJ2-3, with 15 bases aligning to TRBD2. CDR3 size: 16 residues. V lost 6 bases, J lost 3 bases, and 4 bases stayed unmatched. The germline V gene has CDR1 MNHEY and CDR2 SMNVEV (reference sequence). The CDR3 region has the DNA TGTGCCAGCAGGGCCGGGACTAGCGGGAGGACAGATACGCAGTATTTT. It codes for CASRAGTSGRTDTQYF.

This sequence joins TRBV5-1 and TRBJ1-2; 7 positions match TRBD1. V gave up 0 bases and J gave up 8 bases; unmatched junction bases: 4. The CDR3 runs 13 residues. CDR1 and CDR2 (germline): SGHRS, YFSETQ. In DNA, the CDR3 is TGCGCCAGCAGCTTGGGACAGGGACTAGGCTACACCTTC. Protein product: CASSLGQGLGYTF.

This clone appeared a single time. V is TRBV7-8 and J is TRBJ2-7, with D unclear. The CDR3 is 14 amino acids. In germline, CDR1 is SGHVS, CDR2 FQNEAQ. Trimming shortened V by 2 bases and J by 0 bases, and 8 bases separated the two germline ends. CDR3 sequence reads: CASSLTNPSYEQYF. In nucleotides, the CDR3 is TGTGCCAGCAGCTTAACCAATCCCTCCTACGAGCAGTACTTC. The full variable domain, with the rest looked up from reference TRBV7-8 and TRBJ2-7, is GAGVSQSPRYKVAKRGQDVALRCDPISGHVSLFWYQQALGQGPEFLTYFQNEAQLDKSGLPSDRFFAERPEGSVSTLKIQRTQQEDSAVYLCASSLTNPSYEQYFGPGTRLTVT.

The chain's CDR3 is CASSKRQCLNYYYEQYF. CDR3 coding DNA: TGTGCCAGCAGCAAGCGACAGTGCTTGAACTACTACTACGAGCAGTACTTC. The rearrangement joins TRBV21-1 to TRBJ2-7; the table's D call of TRBD1 was not tested on the DNA. TRBV21-1 is assigned pseudogene status. CDR3 length equals 17 residues.

J is TRBJ1-2 and V is TRBV5-1, with 7 bases that match TRBD1. The CDR3 extends over 13 amino acids. Germline values: CDR1 SGHRS, CDR2 YFSETQ. Losses at the gene ends were 4 bases for V and 4 bases for J; bases not matched to a gene: 4. The CDR3 DNA sequence: TGCGCCAGCAGCACAGGGGAGCCCTATGGCTACACCTTC. Translating gives CASSTGEPYGYTF.

The chain is built from TRBV11-2 and TRBJ2-5; the match to TRBD2 covers 10 bases. Germline lookup yields CDR1 SGHAT and CDR2 FQNNGV. The CDR3 runs 15 residues. J gave up 5 bases and V 5 bases, and 8 bases lay outside the gene matches. For the CDR3, the DNA is TGTGCCAGCAGCCTCGCTAGCGGGAGCTGGGAGACCCAGTACTTC. Translation: CASSLASGSWETQYF.

The chain recombines TRBV7-1 with TRBJ2-7; D ambiguous. TRBV7-1 is filed as an ORF, its function uncertain. The CDR3 extends over 14 amino acids. Trimming cost V 5 bases and J 4 bases, with 15 bases left between them. The CDR3: CASSPTSIQYEQYF. The CDR3 nucleotides read TGTGCCAGCAGCCCCACGAGCATCCAGTACGAGCAGTACTTC.

V is TRBV7-2 and J is TRBJ2-3; 9 bases align to TRBD1. Trimming took 5 bases from V and 3 from J; bases not matched to a gene: 6. Germline CDR1 SGHTA, CDR2 FQGNSA. The CDR3 has 15 residues. Here the CDR3 reads CASSEGTGNTDTQYF. The CDR3 DNA is TGTGCCAGCAGCGAAGGGACAGGGAATACAGATACGCAGTATTTT.

CDR3 coding DNA: TGTGCCAGTAGTGAAACCCTAGCGGCTAGCACAGATACGCAGTATTTT. Translating gives CASSETLAASTDTQYF. The chain recombines TRBV19 with TRBJ2-3; the match to TRBD2 covers 7 bases. V lost 5 bases and J lost 0; bases outside the gene matches: 8. The CDR3 length is 16 residues. CDR1 LNHDA and CDR2 SQIVND come from the germline V gene (reference sequence).

This clone was observed once. The chain employs TRBV6-5 and TRBJ2-7; TRBD1 aligns across 7 bases. Germline V lookup: CDR1 MNHEY, CDR2 SVGAGI. The V segment lost 6 bases and the J segment 3 bases; nucleotides outside the gene matches: 11. The CDR3 extends over 15 amino acids. CDR3 coding DNA: TGTGCCAGCAGCCTCGACAGGGCCCCTAGCTACGAGCAGTACTTC. Its protein product is CASSLDRAPSYEQYF.

The gene calls are TRBV11-3 and TRBJ2-7; 8 nucleotides line up with TRBD2. The length of the CDR3 is 15 residues. CDR1 and CDR2 (germline): SGHNT, YENEEA. V trimming: 5 bases; J trimming: 3 bases; junction bases outside the gene matches: 9. CDR3 nucleotide sequence: TGTGCCAGCAGCCTCCACCAGACTAGCGACTACGAGCAGTACTTC. This codes for CASSLHQTSDYEQYF.

The rearrangement uses TRBV6-1 and TRBJ1-2; 12 bases line up with TRBD1. The germline V gene encodes CDR1 MNHNS and CDR2 SASEGT. The CDR3 extends over 14 amino acids. J lost 8 bases, V lost 6 bases, and 7 bases had no gene match. The CDR3: CASRATGTGGGYTF. The CDR3 region has the DNA TGTGCCAGCAGGGCCACCGGGACAGGGGGCGGCTACACCTTC.

The rearrangement uses TRBV5-1 and TRBJ2-3; 13 bases are a match to TRBD2. Germline CDR1 is SGHRS and CDR2 is YFSETQ. The CDR3 has 15 residues. Trimming removed 0 bases from V and 9 bases from J; junction bases left unmatched: 4. The CDR3 reads CASSLGLAGGGTQYF. The CDR3 coding sequence is TGCGCCAGCAGCTTGGGACTAGCGGGAGGAGGAACGCAGTATTTT. The full variable domain, its missing parts supplied by reference TRBV5-1 and TRBJ2-3, is KAGVTQTPRYLIKTRGQQVTLSCSPISGHRSVSWYQQTPGQGLQFLFEYFSETQRNKGNFPGRFSGRQFSNSRSEMNVSTLELGDSALYLCASSLGLAGGGTQYFGPGTRLTVL.

This clone was seen only once. V and J are TRBV5-7 and TRBJ2-7; 10 nucleotides line up with TRBD1. TRBV5-7 is recorded as an ORF, its role being uncertain. This CDR3 has 18 amino acids. J was trimmed by 7 bases and V by 3 bases; bases with no gene match: 19. The CDR3 here is CASSSEKDNDRGLGEQYF. Here the CDR3 DNA reads TGTGCCAGCAGCTCCGAAAAGGACAACGACAGGGGGCTGGGGGAGCAGTACTTC.

V gene TRBV6-5 combines with J gene TRBJ1-5, with D unclear. This CDR3 spans 13 amino acids. The V end was cut by 1 base, the J end by 9 bases, with 10 bases between. Germline assignment: CDR1 MNHEY and CDR2 SVGAGI. CDR3 in DNA: TGTGCCAGCAGTTACTTGGAAGGGTCGCCCCAGCATTTT. It is translated as CASSYLEGSPQHF.

The chain uses TRBV4-1 and TRBJ2-5; D not resolved. The assigned J gene may be wrong: the sequence end matches TRBJ2-7 better. This CDR3 contains 13 residues. Germline V gene sequence: CDR1 MGHRA, CDR2 YSYEKL. CDR3 DNA sequence: TGCGCCAGCAGCCAAGTCTGGGGAAACGAGCAGTACTTC. Residues: CASSQVWGNEQYF.

V usage is TRBV2 and J usage is TRBJ2-7; 7 bases match TRBD2. The CDR3 sequence is 14 residues long. The germline V gene encodes CDR1 SNHLY and CDR2 FYNNEI. Losses at the gene ends were 5 bases for V and 0 bases for J; bases not matched to a gene: 4. CDR3 residues: CASSLGGSSYEQYF. The CDR3 region has the DNA TGTGCCAGCAGTCTCGGGGGGAGCTCCTACGAGCAGTACTTC. Drawing the rest from reference TRBV2 and TRBJ2-7, the complete variable domain is EPEVTQTPSHQVTQMGQEVILRCVPISNHLYFYWYRQILGQKVEFLVSFYNNEISEKSEIFDDQFSVERPDGSNFTLKIRSTKLEDSAMYFCASSLGGSSYEQYFGPGTRLTVT.

V gene TRBV5-4 combines with J gene TRBJ1-4; perhaps TRBD1 as D (6 bases). V was pared by 4 bases and J by 5 bases, with 12 bases between. The CDR3 consists of 14 residues. Germline V CDR1 and CDR2: SGHNT, YYREEE (reference sequence). The CDR3 protein is CASSVGQINEKLFF. The CDR3 DNA sequence: TGTGCCAGCAGCGTTGGACAGATAAATGAAAAACTGTTTTTT.

The rearrangement uses TRBV11-3 and TRBJ2-1; D unclear. The V gene's germline CDR1 is SGHNT and CDR2 YENEEA. This CDR3 spans 11 amino acids. The V gene lost 8 bases and the J gene lost 7 bases, with 9 bases spanning the gap. The chain's CDR3 is CASSRVNEQFF. DNA of the CDR3: TGTGCCAGCTCGAGAGTGAATGAGCAGTTCTTC.

This clone was found once. V usage is TRBV18 and J usage is TRBJ2-2; 8 nucleotides match TRBD2. Germline V lookup: CDR1 KGHSH, CDR2 LQKENI. V shed 3 bases, J shed 8 bases, and the junction held 11 bases outside the gene matches. There are 16 residues in the CDR3. CDR3: CASSPFSGTQTGELFF. The CDR3 DNA sequence: TGTGCCAGCTCACCGTTTAGCGGGACTCAAACGGGGGAGCTGTTTTTT.

The DNA of the CDR3 is TGTGCCAGCAGGGGATCCTTTAGCAATCAGCCCCAGCATTTT. It codes for CASRGSFSNQPQHF. The chain combines TRBV2 with TRBJ1-5; D ambiguous. Germline V gene data show CDR1 as SNHLY and CDR2 as FYNNEI. The V gene lost 6 bases and the J gene lost 0 bases, with 9 bases spanning the gap. The length of the CDR3 is 14 residues.

J is TRBJ2-7 and V is TRBV18, with TRBD2 matching 9 bases. CDR3 size: 15 residues. Germline V gene sequence: CDR1 KGHSH, CDR2 LQKENI. V gave up 4 bases and J gave up 2 bases; unmatched junction bases: 6. This CDR3 is CASSRTSDLTYEQYF. The CDR3 nucleotides read TGTGCCAGCTCACGGACTAGCGACCTAACCTACGAGCAGTACTTC. The full variable domain, rest sourced from reference TRBV18 and TRBJ2-7, is NAGVMQNPRHLVRRRGQEARLRCSPMKGHSHVYWYRQLPEEGLKFMVYLQKENIIDESGMPKERFSAEFPKEGPSILRIQQVVRGDSAAYFCASSRTSDLTYEQYFGPGTRLTVT.

The V and J genes are TRBV19 and TRBJ2-7, with D possibly TRBD1 on 5 matching bases. The length of the CDR3 is 15 residues. Germline V gene data show CDR1 as LNHDA and CDR2 as SQIVND (reference sequence). Trimming took off 3 bases at V and 0 bases at J, with 12 bases between the two ends. Here the CDR3 reads CASSIVAGSSYEQYF. The CDR3 coding sequence is TGTGCCAGTAGTATCGTGGCAGGGTCCTCCTACGAGCAGTACTTC.

The chain links TRBV5-1 to TRBJ2-1, with D perhaps TRBD2 (5 bases). V was cut by 0 bases and J by 3 bases, with 13 bases left in between. Per germline, CDR1 SGHRS and CDR2 YFSETQ. The CDR3 loop spans 16 amino acids. The CDR3 DNA reads as TGCGCCAGCAGCTTGGGGACCCCGGGGTTCTACAATGAGCAGTTCTTC. Protein product: CASSLGTPGFYNEQFF.

V is TRBV4-2 and J is TRBJ1-1; 7 bases are a match to TRBD1. The germline V gene has CDR1 LGHNA and CDR2 YNFKEQ. The CDR3 runs 14 residues. After removal of 5 bases from V and 1 base from J, the junction contained 4 bases not matched to a gene. The CDR3 loop reads CASSGAGGNTEAFF. The CDR3, as DNA: TGTGCCAGCAGCGGGGCAGGGGGGAACACTGAAGCTTTCTTT.

The rearrangement uses TRBV6-5 and TRBJ1-2; D gene ambiguous. CDR1 MNHEY and CDR2 SVGAGI come from the germline V gene. Deletions cut 7 bases from V and 0 bases from J, with 15 bases between. CDR3 size: 15 residues. CDR3 DNA sequence: TGTGCCAGCAAGAAGAATCCAGGCCCTAACTATGGCTACACCTTC. Protein product: CASKKNPGPNYGYTF.

V is TRBV7-2 and J is TRBJ2-1; tentatively, D is TRBD1 or TRBD2 (6 bases each). CDR1 is SGHTA and CDR2 is FQGNSA in the germline V gene. V lost 2 bases, J lost 8 bases, and 10 bases lay in between. This CDR3 spans 13 amino acids. For the CDR3, the DNA is TGTGCCAGCAGCTTATTGGGGGGCCATGAGCAGTTCTTC. Protein sequence: CASSLLGGHEQFF.

V gene TRBV2 combines with J gene TRBJ1-4; no firm D call. CDR3 length: 14 residues. Germline CDR1 and CDR2: SNHLY and FYNNEI. V was pared by 6 bases and J by 7 bases, with 15 bases between. CDR3 amino acids: CASRSGRPPEKLFF. The CDR3 DNA reads TGTGCCAGCAGGAGCGGCCGGCCGCCTGAAAAACTGTTTTTT.

The J gene is TRBJ1-5, the V gene TRBV5-1; D perhaps matches TRBD1 (5 bases). Trimming took 5 bases from V and 2 from J, leaving 14 bases between them. The CDR3 extends over 15 amino acids. Germline V gives CDR1 SGHRS, CDR2 YFSETQ. The CDR3 region is CASSPYGGGNQPQHF. CDR3 sequence (DNA): TGCGCCAGCAGTCCCTACGGGGGGGGCAATCAGCCCCAGCATTTT. Drawing the rest from reference TRBV5-1 and TRBJ1-5, the complete variable domain is KAGVTQTPRYLIKTRGQQVTLSCSPISGHRSVSWYQQTPGQGLQFLFEYFSETQRNKGNFPGRFSGRQFSNSRSEMNVSTLELGDSALYLCASSPYGGGNQPQHFGDGTRLSIL.

The V and J genes are TRBV28 and TRBJ2-1; 7 positions match TRBD1. In germline, CDR1 is MDHEN, CDR2 SYDVKM. V was clipped by 5 bases and J by 1 base; unmatched bases: 8. The length of the CDR3 is 16 residues. This CDR3 reads CASSPWGQLSYNEQFF. For the CDR3, the DNA is TGTGCCAGCAGTCCGTGGGGACAGTTATCCTACAATGAGCAGTTCTTC.